Sequencing of this T cell receptor (beta chain) was carried out in a study of blood T cell repertoires in COVID-19. Germline V CDR1 and CDR2: SNHLY, FYNNEI. Germline trimming cut 6 bases from V and 4 bases from J; bases unmatched to any gene: 9. CDR3 length: 15 amino acids. TCRdb keeps only in-frame clones here, not all; method: immunoSEQ multiplex PCR. The top ten clones hold about 3.4% of a sample with some 55,000 clones, 90% to 95% of them seen once. Material: peripheral blood. The origin of this receptor is a human donor in a cohort sampled during active COVID-19. This chain links TRBV2 with TRBJ2-1, with 7 bases aligning to TRBD1. The CDR3 sequence is CASSEAGTDYNEQFF. For the CDR3, the DNA is TGTGCCAGCAGCGAGGCCGGGACAGATTACAATGAGCAGTTCTTC. Full variable domain (outside the CDR3, taken from reference TRBV2 and TRBJ2-1): EPEVTQTPSHQVTQMGQEVILRCVPISNHLYFYWYRQILGQKVEFLVSFYNNEISEKSEIFDDQFSVERPDGSNFTLKIRSTKLEDSAMYFCASSEAGTDYNEQFFGPGTRLTVL.